This TCR beta chain was obtained from a study of CD8 T cells in Susac syndrome. Study-level points and caveats: The study acknowledged a relatively small number of individuals in its TCR sequencing and HLA analysis.

The RNA, roughly 0.45 to 1 ug, was put through reverse transcription using random hexamers. TCR beta CDR3 was amplified by immunoSEQ multiplex PCR. This amplification extended across 54 Vbeta and 13 Jbeta segments. TCRdb independently ran MiXCR on the immunoSEQ multiplex PCR reads; one entry per CDR3 protein. The sample holds 180,000 or so distinct CDR3 sequences, around 95% seen once. Of note for this clonotype: Its antigen remains unidentified.

TCR beta sequencing covered blood CD8+ and CD4+ T cells. Healthy donors constituted the controls, which were matched for age and sex. The sequence came from a human donor in good health. Sequencing used CD4+ T cells from PBMCs.

CDR3 in amino acids: CASSLSRNGGETQYF. The CDR3 coding sequence is TGCGCCAGCAGCCTTTCTCGGAATGGTGGCGAGACCCAGTACTTC. The rearrangement links TRBV4-3 to TRBJ2-5; unclear D gene. Between the trimmed V and J ends, which lost 4 bases and 5 bases, there was a span of 17 bases. The germline V gene encodes CDR1 LGHNA and CDR2 YSLEER. The CDR3 extends over 15 amino acids.